This T cell receptor (beta chain) was identified in a study of blood T cell repertoires in COVID-19 (TCRdb year 2020). Concerning the study at large: The collaborator samples originated in the United States, Italy and Spain and spanned the acute and convalescent phases of COVID-19. The material from the prospective study consisted of cDNA or gDNA derived from T cells, B-cell-depleted T cells, or PBMCs. The dataset comprised deeply sampled blood TCRbeta repertoires from subjects exposed to, actively infected with, or recovered from COVID-19. The repertoires were made available in a free public database intended to serve as a resource for research on the immune response to SARS-CoV-2. Samples came from the ongoing ImmuneRACE study (first 160 participants) plus 1,254 subjects from 6 global collaborators. The sample metadata nearly always contained a de-identified subject ID, COVID-19 status, age in years and sex. Where available, HLA class I and class II types were obtained from metadata supplied by the sample provider rather than from assay-based typing. Paper-wide results and their limitations: How much clinical and demographic metadata was included differed by source and by participant, and the metadata was provided uncurated.

On this clone: It lacks a known antigen. Base qualities are not at hand, and no much larger clone is one base apart.

Here V drops 10 bases and J drops 4 bases, and the junction holds 10 bases not matched to any gene. Taken from the germline V gene (reference sequence), the CDR1 and CDR2 loops are LNHDA and SQIVND. Reading from cysteine to phenylalanine, the CDR3 counts 14 amino acids. Kept here is only the CDR3 DNA, which spans 42 bases and is read in frame from base 1. The immunoSEQ Assay, a bias-controlled multiplex PCR, was used to amplify TCRbeta CDR3 regions from genomic DNA. From the authors' description of their analysis: The number of nucleated cells in each sample was estimated from the amplification of reference gene primers within the assay. Sequence reads were collapsed and filtered to measure the absolute abundance of every unique TCRbeta CDR3 rearrangement. Productive Simpson clonality was computed per sample as the square root of Simpson's diversity index over productive rearrangements. Imported from immuneACCESS, the table was reduced by TCRdb to in-frame sequences with V and J called. These copies leave out some clones; in studies compared against another copy, an unresolved V gene accounts for under half, and the cause of the remainder is not known. The V and J calls and clone size come from that table; D and trimming were worked out from the DNA. For this sample the table gives approximately 190,000 clones, of which roughly 80% were detected only once. 6% to 7% of the sample lies in the top ten.

Collaborating institutions collected whole blood in K2EDTA tubes following their own protocols. For TCRbeta analysis, collaborator samples were shipped as frozen whole blood, as isolated PBMCs, or as DNA extracted from either sample type. This receptor chain uses TRBV19 and TRBJ1-5, with TRBD1 identical over 7 junction bases. This TCR was recovered from a woman aged 35 to 49 with acute or convalescent COVID-19. The sequencing input was peripheral blood. The CDR3 protein: CATQERDSNQPQHF. DNA sequence: TGTGCCACCCAGGAGAGGGACAGTAATCAGCCCCAGCATTTT.